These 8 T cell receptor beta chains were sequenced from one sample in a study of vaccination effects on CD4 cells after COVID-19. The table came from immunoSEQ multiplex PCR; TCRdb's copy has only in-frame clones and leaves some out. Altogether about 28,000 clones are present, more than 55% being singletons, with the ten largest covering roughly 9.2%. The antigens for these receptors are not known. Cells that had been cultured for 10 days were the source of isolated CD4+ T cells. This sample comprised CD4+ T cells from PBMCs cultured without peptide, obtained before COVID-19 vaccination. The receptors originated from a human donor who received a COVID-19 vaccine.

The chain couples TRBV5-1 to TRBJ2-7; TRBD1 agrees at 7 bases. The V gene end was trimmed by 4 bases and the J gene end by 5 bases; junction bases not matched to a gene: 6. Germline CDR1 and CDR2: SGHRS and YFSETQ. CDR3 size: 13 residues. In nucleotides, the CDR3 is TGCGCCAGCAGCAAAGACAGGGCGGACGAGCAGTACTTC. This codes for CASSKDRADEQYF.

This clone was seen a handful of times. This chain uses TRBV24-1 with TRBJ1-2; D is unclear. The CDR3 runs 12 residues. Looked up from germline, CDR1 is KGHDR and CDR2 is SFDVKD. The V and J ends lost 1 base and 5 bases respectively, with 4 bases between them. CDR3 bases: TGTGCCACCAGTGATTTCGGGTATGGCTACACCTTC. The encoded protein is CATSDFGYGYTF.

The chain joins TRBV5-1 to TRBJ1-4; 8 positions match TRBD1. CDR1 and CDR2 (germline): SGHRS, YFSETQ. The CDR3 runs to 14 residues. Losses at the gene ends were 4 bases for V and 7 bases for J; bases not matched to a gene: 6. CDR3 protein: CASSPGQGGEKLFF. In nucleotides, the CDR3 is TGCGCCAGCAGCCCCGGACAGGGCGGTGAAAAACTGTTTTTT.

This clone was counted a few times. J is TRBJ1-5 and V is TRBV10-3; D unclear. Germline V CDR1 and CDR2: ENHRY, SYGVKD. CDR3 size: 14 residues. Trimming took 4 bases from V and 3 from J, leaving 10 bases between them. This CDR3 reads CAISGGEYNQPQHF. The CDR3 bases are TGTGCCATCAGTGGTGGGGAGTACAATCAGCCCCAGCATTTT.

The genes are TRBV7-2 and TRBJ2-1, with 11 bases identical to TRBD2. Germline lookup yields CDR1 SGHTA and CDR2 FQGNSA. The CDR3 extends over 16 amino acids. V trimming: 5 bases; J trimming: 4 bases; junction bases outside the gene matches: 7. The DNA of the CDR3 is TGTGCCAGCAGCGTCCGTGGGACTAGCGGTTACAATGAGCAGTTCTTC. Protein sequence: CASSVRGTSGYNEQFF.

The CDR3 nucleotides read TGTGCCACCAGTGATAGGGACAGGGTGGTCGCAGATACGCAGTATTTT. It is translated as CATSDRDRVVADTQYF. The chain uses TRBV24-1 and TRBJ2-3; 9 bases are shared with TRBD1. With V trimmed by 3 bases and J by 4 bases, 7 bases remained unmatched. In germline, CDR1 is KGHDR, CDR2 SFDVKD. This CDR3 has 16 residues.

Here the CDR3 reads CASKGSGSWYEQYF. The CDR3 DNA sequence: TGTGCCAGCAAGGGGAGCGGGAGTTGGTACGAGCAGTACTTC. This rearrangement joins TRBV5-8 to TRBJ2-7, with 8 positions matching TRBD2. Germline CDR1 SGHTS, CDR2 YDEGEE. The junction had 9 bases not matched to a gene; V was cut back by 6 bases and J by 4 bases. This CDR3 is built from 14 residues. Filled out from reference TRBV5-8 and TRBJ2-7, the complete variable domain reads EAGVTQSPTHLIKTRGQQATLRCSPISGHTSVYWYQQALGLGLQFLLWYDEGEERNRGNFPPRFSGRQFPNYSSELNVNALELEDSALYLCASKGSGSWYEQYFGPGTRLTVT.

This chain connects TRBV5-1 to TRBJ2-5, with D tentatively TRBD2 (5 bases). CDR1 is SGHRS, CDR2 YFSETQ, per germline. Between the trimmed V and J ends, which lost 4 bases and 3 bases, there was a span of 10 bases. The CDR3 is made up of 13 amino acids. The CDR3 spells CASSLSGEETQYF. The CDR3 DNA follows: TGCGCCAGCAGCCTAAGCGGAGAAGAGACCCAGTACTTC.